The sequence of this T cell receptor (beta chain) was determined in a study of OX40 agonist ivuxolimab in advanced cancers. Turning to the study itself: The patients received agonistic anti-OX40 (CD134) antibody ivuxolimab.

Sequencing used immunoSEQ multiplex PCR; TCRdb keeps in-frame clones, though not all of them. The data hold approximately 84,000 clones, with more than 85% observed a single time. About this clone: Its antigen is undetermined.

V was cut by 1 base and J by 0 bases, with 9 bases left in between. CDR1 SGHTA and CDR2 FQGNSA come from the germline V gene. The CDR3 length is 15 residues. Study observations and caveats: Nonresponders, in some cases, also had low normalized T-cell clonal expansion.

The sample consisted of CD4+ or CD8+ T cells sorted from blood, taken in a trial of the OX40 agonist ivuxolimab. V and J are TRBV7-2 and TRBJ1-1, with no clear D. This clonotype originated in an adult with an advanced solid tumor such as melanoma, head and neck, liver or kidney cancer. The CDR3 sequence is CASSLVGGLNTEAFF. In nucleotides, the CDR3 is TGTGCCAGCAGCTTAGTTGGAGGTCTGAACACTGAAGCTTTCTTT.